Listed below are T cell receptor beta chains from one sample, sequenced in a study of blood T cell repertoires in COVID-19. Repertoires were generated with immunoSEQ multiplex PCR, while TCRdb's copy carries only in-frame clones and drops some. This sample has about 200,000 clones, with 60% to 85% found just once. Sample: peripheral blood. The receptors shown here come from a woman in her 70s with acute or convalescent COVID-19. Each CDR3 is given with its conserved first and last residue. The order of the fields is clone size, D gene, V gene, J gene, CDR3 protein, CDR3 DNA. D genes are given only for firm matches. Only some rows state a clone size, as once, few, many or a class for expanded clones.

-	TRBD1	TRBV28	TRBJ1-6	CASAPTGGQNSPLHF	TGTGCCAGCGCACCTACAGGGGGGCAAAATTCACCCCTCCACTTT
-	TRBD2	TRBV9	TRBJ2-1	CASSVGAGAPYNEQFF	TGTGCCAGCAGCGTAGGGGCGGGAGCACCCTACAATGAGCAGTTCTTC
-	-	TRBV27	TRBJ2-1	CASSALAISYNEQFF	TGTGCCAGCAGCGCTCTAGCGATCTCCTACAATGAGCAGTTCTTC
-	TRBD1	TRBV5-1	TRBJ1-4	CASRQGADEKLFF	TGCGCCAGCAGACAGGGGGCGGATGAAAAACTGTTTTTT
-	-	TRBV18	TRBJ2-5	CASSPTGTYTSPTQYF	TGTGCCAGCTCACCCACCGGGACTTATACTTCCCCGACCCAGTACTTC
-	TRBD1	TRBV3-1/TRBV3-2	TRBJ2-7	CASSLTGGSYEQYF	TGTGCCAGCAGCCTCACAGGGGGATCCTACGAGCAGTACTTC
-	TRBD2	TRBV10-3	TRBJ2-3	CAISSGLAGGTDTQYF	TGTGCCATCAGTTCCGGACTAGCGGGAGGAACAGATACGCAGTATTTT
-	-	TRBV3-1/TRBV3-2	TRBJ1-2	CASSLGRDGYTF	TGTGCCAGCAGCCTTGGGAGGGACGGCTACACCTTC
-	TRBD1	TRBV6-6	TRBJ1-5	CASSRQGASNQPQHF	TGTGCCAGCAGTCGACAGGGGGCGAGCAATCAGCCCCAGCATTTT
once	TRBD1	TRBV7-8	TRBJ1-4	CASSLAWTGGVEKLFF	TGTGCCAGCAGCCTAGCCTGGACAGGGGGCGTTGAAAAACTGTTTTTT
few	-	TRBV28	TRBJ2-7	CASSFEGLPVDEQYF	TGTGCCAGCAGTTTTGAGGGTTTACCAGTTGACGAGCAGTACTTC
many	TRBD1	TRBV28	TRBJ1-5	CASSFRGRGPGQPQHF	TGTGCCAGCAGTTTTCGGGGCAGGGGGCCTGGTCAGCCCCAGCATTTT
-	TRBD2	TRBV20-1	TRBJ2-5	CGAGVGETQYF	TGCGGAGCGGGAGTTGGAGAGACCCAGTACTTC